This T cell receptor beta chain appears in the sequencing data of a study of blood T cell repertoires in COVID-19. The CDR3 sequence is 16 residues long. After removal of 4 bases from V and 9 bases from J, the junction contained 14 bases not matched to a gene. CDR1 is MNHEY, CDR2 SVGAGI, per germline. Sequenced by immunoSEQ multiplex PCR; TCRdb stores in-frame clones only, minus some. The table lists 140,000 to 150,000 clones, roughly 87% of them singletons. The clonotype was recovered from a woman in her forties or fifties with acute or convalescent COVID-19. V and J are TRBV6-5 and TRBJ2-1; 8 nucleotides agree with TRBD2. Sequenced sample: peripheral blood. The CDR3 reads CASSSMVRGVFSEQFF. CDR3 sequence (DNA): TGTGCCAGCAGTTCCATGGTGCGGGGGGTCTTTAGTGAGCAGTTCTTC.